This T cell receptor beta chain was identified during a study of shared clonotypes between healthy human individuals. Study outcomes and limitations: The study generally estimated greater richness for naive than memory subsets.

Concerning this clone itself: What it recognizes is unknown.

This CDR3 spans 13 amino acids. Trimming cost V 5 bases and J 5 bases, with 10 bases left between them. Germline V CDR1 and CDR2: SGHTA, FQGNSA. TCRdb's copy holds only in-frame clones and misses some; the assay was immunoSEQ multiplex PCR. The sample lists roughly 2.5 million clones, approximately 90% occurring once. Input material: naive CD4+ T cells sorted from blood. Subset defined: CD45RA+ positively selected. The chain employs TRBV7-2 and TRBJ2-1; no clear D gene. This sequence was found in a man aged 18-30 years in good health. For the CDR3, the DNA is TGTGCCAGCAGCCGGAAGGCAGACAATGAGCAGTTCTTC. Its translation is CASSRKADNEQFF.